A selection of T cell receptor beta chains follows, all from one sample in a study of T cells in Graves' hyperthyroidism and ophthalmopathy. From the multiplex PCR reads, TCRdb called clonotypes with MiXCR, one entry per CDR3 protein. The table shows roughly 500,000 distinct CDR3 sequences, with roughly a quarter occurring only once. The sequenced sample was blood. The receptors were sampled from a woman in her 30s with Graves' ophthalmopathy. CDR3s include the opening cysteine and the closing phenylalanine or tryptophan. The order of the fields is J gene, clone size, V gene, D gene, CDR3 protein, CDR3 DNA. D genes are given only for firm matches. The size of a clone is reported for some rows only, either as once, few or many, or as a class for expanded clones.

J gene: TRBJ2-7; clone size: many; V gene: TRBV9; D gene: TRBD1; CDR3 protein: CASSVWTGIYEQYF; CDR3 DNA: TGTGCCAGCAGCGTATGGACAGGGATCTACGAGCAGTACTTC
J gene: TRBJ1-5; clone size: many; V gene: TRBV12-3/TRBV12-4; D gene: -; CDR3 protein: CASSPPGPTTQPQHF; CDR3 DNA: TGTGCCAGCAGTCCCCCGGGACCCACGACTCAGCCCCAGCATTTT
J gene: TRBJ2-7; clone size: -; V gene: TRBV28; D gene: TRBD2; CDR3 protein: CASSRRDYPYEQYF; CDR3 DNA: TGTGCCAGCAGCCGCCGGGACTATCCCTACGAGCAGTACTTC
J gene: TRBJ2-5; clone size: many; V gene: TRBV5-1; D gene: TRBD2; CDR3 protein: CASSWTSGGQGETQYF; CDR3 DNA: TGCGCCAGCAGCTGGACTAGCGGGGGGCAGGGGGAGACCCAGTACTTC
J gene: TRBJ1-1; clone size: few; V gene: TRBV5-1; D gene: -; CDR3 protein: CASSLVGGSLDTEAFF; CDR3 DNA: TGCGCCAGCAGCTTAGTCGGGGGTTCTCTCGACACTGAAGCTTTCTTT
J gene: TRBJ1-5; clone size: few; V gene: TRBV9; D gene: -; CDR3 protein: CASSVGGGVGQPQHF; CDR3 DNA: TGTGCCAGCAGCGTAGGGGGGGGGGTAGGACAGCCCCAGCATTTT
J gene: TRBJ2-2; clone size: once; V gene: TRBV11-2; D gene: -; CDR3 protein: CASSLELAGELFF; CDR3 DNA: TGTGCCAGCAGCTTAGAGCTGGCCGGGGAGCTGTTTTTT
J gene: TRBJ1-2; clone size: -; V gene: TRBV9; D gene: -; CDR3 protein: CASSPRQGALLYGYTF; CDR3 DNA: TGTGCCAGCAGCCCGCGCCAGGGTGCTCTTCTCTATGGCTACACCTTC
J gene: TRBJ2-6; clone size: many; V gene: TRBV12-3/TRBV12-4; D gene: -; CDR3 protein: CASSPYESSGANVLTF; CDR3 DNA: TGTGCCAGCAGTCCTTATGAAAGCTCTGGGGCCAACGTCCTGACTTTC
J gene: TRBJ2-2; clone size: many; V gene: TRBV28; D gene: -; CDR3 protein: CASSPRPLSNTGELFF; CDR3 DNA: TGTGCCAGCAGCCCTCGACCATTATCGAACACCGGGGAGCTGTTTTTT
J gene: TRBJ1-1; clone size: few; V gene: TRBV19; D gene: -; CDR3 protein: CASSIDGRNAEAFF; CDR3 DNA: TGTGCCAGTAGTATAGACGGCAGGAACGCTGAAGCTTTCTTT
J gene: TRBJ2-7; clone size: many; V gene: TRBV18; D gene: -; CDR3 protein: CASSKGEGSEQYF; CDR3 DNA: TGTGCCAGCTCAAAGGGGGAGGGCTCGGAGCAGTACTTC